Below are 5 T cell receptor beta chains sequenced from a single sample in a study of T-cell reconstitution after alpha-beta-depleted transplantation in children. Preparing the TCRbeta library involved the use of unique molecular identifiers. MiXCR, applied by TCRdb to the PCR reads, yields one record per CDR3 protein. The sample shows around 490,000 distinct CDR3 sequences, 10% to 12% of them seen only once. Specimen: PBMCs, mostly from graft donor cells, collected 180 days after TCRalphabeta/CD19-depleted stem cell transplant. These receptors all stem from a female patient younger than 10 who had a stem cell transplant for aplastic anemia, so the T cells may come from the graft donor.

This clonotype was observed a handful of times. V and J are TRBV5-1 and TRBJ2-2; 7 bases match TRBD1. V was pared by 2 bases and J by 7 bases, with 5 bases of the junction left unmatched. CDR1 and CDR2 from the germline V gene are SGHRS and YFSETQ. The CDR3 is 14 amino acids. For the CDR3, the DNA is TGCGCCAGCAGCTTCAAACAGGGGAGCGGGGAGCTGTTTTTT. It yields the protein CASSFKQGSGELFF.

The rearrangement links TRBV15 to TRBJ2-5, with 12 bases identical to TRBD1. CDR3 length: 15 amino acids. Germline CDR1 reads LNHNV; CDR2 reads YYDKDF (reference sequence). The V segment lost 5 bases and the J segment 4 bases; nucleotides outside the gene matches: 5. CDR3 DNA sequence: TGTGCCACCAGCCCACGGGACAGGGGGCTAGAGACCCAGTACTTC. This codes for CATSPRDRGLETQYF. The full variable domain, with the rest looked up from reference TRBV15 and TRBJ2-5, is DAMVIQNPRYQVTQFGKPVTLSCSQTLNHNVMYWYQQKSSQAPKLLFHYYDKDFNNEADTPDNFQSRRPNTSFCFLDIRSPGLGDTAMYLCATSPRDRGLETQYFGPGTRLLVL.

The chain employs TRBV12-3 or TRBV12-4 and TRBJ2-7; 12 nucleotides agree with TRBD1. J was trimmed by 5 bases and V by 6 bases; bases with no gene match: 8. The CDR3 is 15 residues long. The CDR3 DNA is TGTGCCAGCAGGGGCCGGGACAGGGGGCCCCACGAGCAGTACTTC. Translation: CASRGRDRGPHEQYF.

CDR3 in DNA: TGTGCCAGCAGTTGGAAGAGTTGGGGCTCCTACGAGCAGTACTTC. Translated: CASSWKSWGSYEQYF. This chain joins TRBV6-5 and TRBJ2-7; D uncertain. Between the trimmed V and J ends, which lost 4 bases and 0 bases, there was a span of 13 bases. The CDR3 has 15 amino acids. CDR1 is MNHEY, CDR2 SVGAGI, per germline.

The sample holds a few counts of this clonotype. The J gene is TRBJ2-7, the V gene TRBV11-2, with 8 nucleotides matching TRBD2. The CDR3 extends over 15 amino acids. The junction had 5 bases not matched to a gene; V was cut back by 1 base and J by 3 bases. Germline CDR1 reads SGHAT; CDR2 reads FQNNGV. This chain's CDR3 is CASSLVGLAYYEQYF. The CDR3 DNA reads as TGTGCCAGCAGCTTAGTCGGACTAGCATACTACGAGCAGTACTTC.